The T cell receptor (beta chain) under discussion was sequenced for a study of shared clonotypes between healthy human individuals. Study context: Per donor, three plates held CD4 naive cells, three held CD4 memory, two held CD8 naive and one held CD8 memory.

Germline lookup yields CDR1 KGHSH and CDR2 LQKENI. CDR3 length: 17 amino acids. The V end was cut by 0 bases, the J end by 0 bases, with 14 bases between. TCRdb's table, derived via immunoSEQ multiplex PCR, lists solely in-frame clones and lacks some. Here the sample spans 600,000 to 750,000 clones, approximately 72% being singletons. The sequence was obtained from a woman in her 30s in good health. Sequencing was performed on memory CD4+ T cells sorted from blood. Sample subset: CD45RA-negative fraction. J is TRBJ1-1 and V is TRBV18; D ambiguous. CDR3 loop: CASSPPFASDMNTEAFF. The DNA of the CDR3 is TGTGCCAGCTCACCACCGTTCGCCTCTGATATGAACACTGAAGCTTTCTTT.